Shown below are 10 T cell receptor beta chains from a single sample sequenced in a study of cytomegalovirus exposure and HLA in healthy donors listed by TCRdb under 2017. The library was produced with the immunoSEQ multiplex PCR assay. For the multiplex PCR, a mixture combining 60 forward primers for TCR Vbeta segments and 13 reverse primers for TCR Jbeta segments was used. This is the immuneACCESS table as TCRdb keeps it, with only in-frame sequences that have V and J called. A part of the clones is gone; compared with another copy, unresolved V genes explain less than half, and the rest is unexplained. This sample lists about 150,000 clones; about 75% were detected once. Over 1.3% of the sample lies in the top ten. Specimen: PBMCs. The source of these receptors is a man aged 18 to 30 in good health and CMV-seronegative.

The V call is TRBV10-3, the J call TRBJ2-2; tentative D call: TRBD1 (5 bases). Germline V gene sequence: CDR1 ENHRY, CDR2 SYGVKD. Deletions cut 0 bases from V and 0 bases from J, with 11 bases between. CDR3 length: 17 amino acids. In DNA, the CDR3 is TGTGCCATCAGTGAGTCGATCGGACAAGCGAACACCGGGGAGCTGTTTTTT. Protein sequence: CAISESIGQANTGELFF.

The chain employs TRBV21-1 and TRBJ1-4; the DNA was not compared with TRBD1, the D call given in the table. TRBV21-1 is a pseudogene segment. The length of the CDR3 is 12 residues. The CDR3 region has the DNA TGTTACACAGGGCGAGAAAATGAAAAACTGTTTTTT. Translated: CYTGRENEKLFF.

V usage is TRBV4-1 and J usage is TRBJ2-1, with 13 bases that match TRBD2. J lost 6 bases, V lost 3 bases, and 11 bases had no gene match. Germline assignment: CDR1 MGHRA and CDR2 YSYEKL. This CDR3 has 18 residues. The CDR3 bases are TGCGCCAGCAGCCACACTAGCGGGAGGGACCTGCGAGGCAATGAGCAGTTCTTC. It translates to CASSHTSGRDLRGNEQFF.

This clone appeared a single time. This chain's CDR3 is CAWSSTGNEQYF. As DNA, the CDR3 is TGTGCCTGGAGTTCTACAGGGAACGAGCAGTACTTC. V and J are TRBV30 and TRBJ2-7; tentative D call: TRBD1 (6 bases). Germline-derived CDR1 and CDR2 are GTSNPN and SVGIG (reference sequence). Trimming removed 2 bases at V and 5 bases at J, with 10 bases between. The CDR3 is 12 residues long.

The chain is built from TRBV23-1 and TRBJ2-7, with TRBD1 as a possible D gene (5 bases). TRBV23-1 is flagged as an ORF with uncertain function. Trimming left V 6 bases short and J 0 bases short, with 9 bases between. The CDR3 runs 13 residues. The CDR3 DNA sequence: TGCGCCAGCAGCCTCGACAGCTCCTACGAGCAGTACTTC. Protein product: CASSLDSSYEQYF.

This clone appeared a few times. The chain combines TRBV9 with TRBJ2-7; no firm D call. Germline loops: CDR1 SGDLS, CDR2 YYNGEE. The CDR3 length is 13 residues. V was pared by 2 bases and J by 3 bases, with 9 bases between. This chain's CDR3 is CASSVGSLYEQYF. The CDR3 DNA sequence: TGTGCCAGCAGCGTTGGCTCCCTCTACGAGCAGTACTTC.

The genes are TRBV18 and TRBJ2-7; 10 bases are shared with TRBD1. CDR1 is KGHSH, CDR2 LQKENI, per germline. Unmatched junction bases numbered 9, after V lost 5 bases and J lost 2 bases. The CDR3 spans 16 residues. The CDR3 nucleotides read TGTGCCAGCTCAGCGACCGGGACAGGGGTTCCCTACGAGCAGTACTTC. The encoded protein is CASSATGTGVPYEQYF.

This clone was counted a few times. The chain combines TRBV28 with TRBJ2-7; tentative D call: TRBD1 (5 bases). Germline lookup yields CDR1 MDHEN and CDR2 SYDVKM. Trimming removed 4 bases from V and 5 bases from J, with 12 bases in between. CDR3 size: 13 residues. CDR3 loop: CASSSDSLHEQYF. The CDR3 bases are TGTGCCAGCAGTTCAGACAGTCTCCACGAGCAGTACTTC.

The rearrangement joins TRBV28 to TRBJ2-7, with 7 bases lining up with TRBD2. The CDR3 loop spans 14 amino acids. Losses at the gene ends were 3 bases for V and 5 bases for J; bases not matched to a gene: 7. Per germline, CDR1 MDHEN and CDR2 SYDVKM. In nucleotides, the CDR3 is TGTGCCAGCAGTTTCCGACTAGCCGGGGACGAGCAGTACTTC. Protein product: CASSFRLAGDEQYF.

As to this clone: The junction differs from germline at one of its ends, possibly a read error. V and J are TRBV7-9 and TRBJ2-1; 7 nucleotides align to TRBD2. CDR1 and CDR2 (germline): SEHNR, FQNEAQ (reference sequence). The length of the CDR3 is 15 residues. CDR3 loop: CSSSPTGLPYNEQFF. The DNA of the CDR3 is TGTTCCAGCAGCCCCACGGGACTACCCTACAATGAGCAGTTCTTC.